One sample yielded the 26 T cell receptor beta chains listed below, sequenced in a study of T cell responses to AZD1222 COVID-19 vaccine. Clones were read by immunoSEQ multiplex PCR, and TCRdb kept only the in-frame ones, dropping some. The repertoire holds 100,000 to 150,000 clones, with around 89% as singletons. This sample comprised peripheral blood, obtained on day 0 of AZD1222 vaccination. These receptors all stem from an adult in good health.

The CDR3 loop is CASSYQRVSDEQYF. In nucleotides, the CDR3 is TGTGCCAGCAGTTACCAAAGGGTCTCAGACGAGCAGTACTTC. This chain joins TRBV6-5 and TRBJ2-7; D not resolved. There are 14 residues in the CDR3. Germline V gives CDR1 MNHEY, CDR2 SVGAGI. V dropped 2 bases and J dropped 5 bases, with 13 bases sitting between them.

The V and J genes are TRBV7-9 and TRBJ1-6; 8 bases fit TRBD1. The germline CDR1 and CDR2 sequences are SEHNR and FQNEAQ (reference sequence). The CDR3 spans 15 residues. V shed 1 base and J 7 bases; nucleotides not matched to a gene: 3. The CDR3 coding sequence is TGTGCCAGCAGCTTAGTGCGGACAGGGAATTCACCCCTCCACTTT. Encoded protein: CASSLVRTGNSPLHF.

J is TRBJ2-1 and V is TRBV12-3 or TRBV12-4, with D unresolved. The CDR3 totals 11 residues. Trimming cost V 6 bases and J 5 bases, with 5 bases left between them. The CDR3 sequence is CASSPDNEQFF. The CDR3 nucleotides read TGTGCCAGCAGCCCAGACAATGAGCAGTTCTTC.

The rearrangement links TRBV28 to TRBJ1-4, with no clear D. In germline, CDR1 is MDHEN, CDR2 SYDVKM. This CDR3 has 11 amino acids. The V gene lost 8 bases and the J gene lost 3 bases, with 4 bases spanning the gap. In nucleotides, the CDR3 is TGTGCCAGCTCGGCTAATGAAAAACTGTTTTTT. Protein product: CASSANEKLFF.

This clone has only one observation. This rearrangement joins TRBV28 to TRBJ2-7; TRBD1 might be the D (5 bases). CDR1 is MDHEN, CDR2 SYDVKM, per germline. Trimming stripped 7 bases from V and 0 bases from J, with 13 bases between. The CDR3 consists of 14 residues. CDR3 residues: CASNVPGNSYEQYF. CDR3 nucleotides: TGTGCCAGCAACGTCCCAGGGAACTCCTACGAGCAGTACTTC.

The J gene is TRBJ2-7, the V gene TRBV29-1, with 10 positions matching TRBD2. V trimming: 6 bases; J trimming: 3 bases; junction bases outside the gene matches: 2. The CDR3 length is 12 residues. Germline values: CDR1 SQVTM, CDR2 ANQGSEA. The CDR3 is CSVRTSGYEQYF. The CDR3 DNA follows: TGCAGCGTCAGGACTAGCGGCTACGAGCAGTACTTC.

The V call is TRBV6-1, the J call TRBJ2-3, with D uncertain. CDR1 and CDR2 from the germline V gene are MNHNS and SASEGT. Trimming took 2 bases from V and 6 from J, leaving 9 bases between them. The CDR3 loop spans 13 amino acids. The CDR3 spells CASSEYKEDTQYF. CDR3 nucleotide sequence: TGTGCCAGCAGTGAATACAAGGAGGATACGCAGTATTTT.

The CDR3: CASRGGGVNQPQHF. The CDR3 nucleotides read TGTGCCAGCAGGGGCGGGGGGGTAAATCAGCCCCAGCATTTT. The V gene is TRBV2, the J gene TRBJ1-5, with D possibly being TRBD1 (5 bases). Germline-derived CDR1 and CDR2 are SNHLY and FYNNEI. The germline V and J ends were trimmed by 6 bases and 4 bases, with 13 bases remaining between them. The length of the CDR3 is 14 residues.

The chain uses TRBV2 and TRBJ2-1; D is undetermined. This CDR3 has 12 residues. The germline V gene encodes CDR1 SNHLY and CDR2 FYNNEI. V was clipped by 7 bases and J by 7 bases, with 11 bases between them. The CDR3 nucleotides are TGTGCCAGCATAAGAGACGGGAATGAGCAGTTCTTC. Translated: CASIRDGNEQFF.

The chain is built from TRBV6-5 and TRBJ1-1; D perhaps matches TRBD1 (6 bases). Germline CDR1 reads MNHEY; CDR2 reads SVGAGI. V was cut by 7 bases and J by 3 bases, with 15 bases left in between. The CDR3 is 14 residues long. This chain's CDR3 is CASTQGTRHTEAFF. The CDR3 bases are TGTGCCAGCACCCAGGGGACCAGACACACTGAAGCTTTCTTT.

This clone turned up a few times. In the same sample, other DNA sequences code for this CDR3. V and J are TRBV28 and TRBJ2-5; 10 bases map to TRBD2. After removal of 6 bases from V and 1 base from J, the junction contained 5 bases not matched to a gene. Per the germline V gene, CDR1 is MDHEN and CDR2 is SYDVKM. CDR3 size: 15 residues. Here the CDR3 DNA reads TGTGCCAGCAGAGCTAGCGGGGGCCCCCAAGAGACCCAGTACTTC. Translating it yields CASRASGGPQETQYF.

The rearrangement links TRBV6-5 to TRBJ2-3; D possibly corresponds to TRBD1 (6 bases). CDR3 length: 16 amino acids. The germline V gene encodes CDR1 MNHEY and CDR2 SVGAGI. The germline V and J ends were trimmed by 4 bases and 8 bases, with 22 bases remaining between them. Here the CDR3 reads CASSLTGLGSRATQYF. DNA for the CDR3: TGTGCCAGCAGTTTAACAGGGTTAGGGAGTCGGGCTACGCAGTATTTT.

This chain links TRBV28 with TRBJ1-2; D uncertain. CDR1 and CDR2 from the germline V gene are MDHEN and SYDVKM. The V and J ends lost 2 bases and 6 bases respectively, with 7 bases between them. This CDR3 spans 12 amino acids. CDR3 DNA sequence: TGTGCCAGCAGTTTAGTGACAAATGGCTACACCTTC. Translating it yields CASSLVTNGYTF.

The V call is TRBV19, the J call TRBJ1-2, with D possibly being TRBD1 (5 bases). Germline values: CDR1 LNHDA, CDR2 SQIVND (reference sequence). This CDR3 comprises 16 residues. Trimming cost V 7 bases and J 3 bases, with 21 bases left between them. The CDR3 DNA is TGTGCCAGTAAGGGAGTAGGGGTTCCGGCCGACTATGGCTACACCTTC. Its translation: CASKGVGVPADYGYTF.

The V call is TRBV11-3, the J call TRBJ2-2; D may be TRBD1 (5 bases). Germline loops: CDR1 SGHNT, CDR2 YENEEA. Trimming removed 6 bases from V and 2 bases from J, with 13 bases in between. This CDR3 region has 15 residues. The chain's CDR3 is CASSKDQGNTGELFF. In DNA, the CDR3 is TGTGCCAGCAGTAAGGACCAGGGTAACACCGGGGAGCTGTTTTTT.

The gene calls are TRBV24-1 and TRBJ1-6, with D unclear. The V end was cut by 7 bases, the J end by 5 bases, with 8 bases between. Germline V gives CDR1 KGHDR, CDR2 SFDVKD. The CDR3 consists of 13 residues. CDR3 region: CATSRRNNSPLHF. For the CDR3, the DNA is TGTGCCACCAGCAGACGGAATAATTCACCCCTCCACTTT.

The J gene is TRBJ2-3, the V gene TRBV11-2, with D possibly being TRBD1 (6 bases). V was cut by 2 bases and J by 2 bases, with 8 bases left in between. The V gene's germline CDR1 is SGHAT and CDR2 FQNNGV. The CDR3 runs to 14 residues. CDR3 bases: TGTGCCAGCAGCTTAAACAGGGACACAGATACGCAGTATTTT. As protein: CASSLNRDTDTQYF.

The chain uses TRBV9 and TRBJ2-5; 8 bases fit TRBD2. The ends lost 2 bases at V and 1 base at J; junction bases unmatched: 10. CDR3 size: 17 residues. Per the germline V gene, CDR1 is SGDLS and CDR2 is YYNGEE. The CDR3 DNA reads TGTGCCAGCAGCGTGGGAAGATCGGGGGGGCTCCAAGAGACCCAGTACTTC. It is translated as CASSVGRSGGLQETQYF. Variable domain in full (rest from reference TRBV9 and TRBJ2-5): DSGVTQTPKHLITATGQRVTLRCSPRSGDLSVYWYQQSLDQGLQFLIQYYNGEERAKGNILERFSAQQFPDLHSELNLSSLELGDSALYFCASSVGRSGGLQETQYFGPGTRLLVL.

V usage is TRBV7-2 and J usage is TRBJ2-7, with 8 bases identical to TRBD1. This CDR3 is built from 15 residues. With 4 bases clipped from V and 6 bases from J, the junction kept 11 bases outside the gene matches. Germline CDR1 reads SGHTA; CDR2 reads FQGNSA. The CDR3 loop is CASSSWDRKIGEQYF. CDR3 bases: TGTGCCAGCAGCTCCTGGGACAGGAAGATCGGCGAGCAGTACTTC.

The V gene is TRBV1, the J gene TRBJ1-1; no check of the table's D call, TRBD1, against the DNA was made. TRBV1 is a pseudogene segment. CDR3 length equals 16 residues. CDR3 sequence: CTSNHVFGHPNTEAFF. The CDR3 DNA follows: TGCACCAGCAACCATGTATTTGGACATCCGAACACTGAAGCTTTCTTT.

This clone was seen only once. The chain has TRBV5-1 and TRBJ2-3; D may be TRBD2 (6 bases). Per the germline V gene, CDR1 is SGHRS and CDR2 is YFSETQ. The CDR3 consists of 16 residues. Trimming stripped 3 bases from V and 6 bases from J, with 20 bases between. In DNA form, the CDR3 reads TGCGCCAGCAGCTCCAGTACAGGAGGGAGGTCGGATACGCAGTATTTT. Protein: CASSSSTGGRSDTQYF.

This chain connects TRBV18 to TRBJ1-2; the match to TRBD1 covers 8 bases. Germline lookup yields CDR1 KGHSH and CDR2 LQKENI. The CDR3 extends over 16 amino acids. The ends lost 3 bases at V and 4 bases at J; junction bases unmatched: 10. Here the CDR3 DNA reads TGTGCCAGCTCACCGGACTCCGGGACAGGAACCTATGGCTACACCTTC. Protein: CASSPDSGTGTYGYTF.

The chain employs TRBV7-2 and TRBJ2-7; 7 bases align to TRBD1. J was trimmed by 9 bases and V by 9 bases; bases with no gene match: 20. The CDR3 loop spans 15 amino acids. Germline loops: CDR1 SGHTA, CDR2 FQGNSA. The CDR3 sequence is CASMTKVRQGRAQYF. CDR3 in DNA: TGTGCCAGTATGACAAAGGTTCGACAGGGTAGGGCGCAGTACTTC.

V gene TRBV19 combines with J gene TRBJ1-5; unclear D gene. The CDR3 runs to 15 residues. Germline V gene data show CDR1 as LNHDA and CDR2 as SQIVND (reference sequence). Trimming pared 4 bases from V and 6 bases from J, leaving 16 bases between. The CDR3 nucleotides are TGTGCCAGTAGTAACCGGGATTCATGGGGTCAGCCCCAGCATTTT. As protein: CASSNRDSWGQPQHF.

The V gene is TRBV3-1 (or the pseudogene TRBV3-2), the J gene TRBJ1-4, with 10 bases fitting TRBD1. Germline-derived CDR1 and CDR2 are LGHDT and YNNKEL (reference sequence). The CDR3 covers 16 residues. Losses at the gene ends were 2 bases for V and 7 bases for J; bases not matched to a gene: 7. The CDR3 sequence: CASSQRGQGRGEKLFF. In DNA form, the CDR3 reads TGTGCCAGCAGCCAACGGGGACAGGGGAGGGGTGAAAAACTGTTTTTT.

The chain couples TRBV28 to TRBJ2-7; tentative D call: TRBD2 (7 bases). The V and J ends lost 7 bases and 1 base respectively, with 20 bases between them. CDR3 length: 16 amino acids. Germline lookup yields CDR1 MDHEN and CDR2 SYDVKM. CDR3 DNA sequence: TGTGCCAGCACGAGAGGGGGAGGGGGGAAATCCTACGAGCAGTACTTC. Translated: CASTRGGGGKSYEQYF.